The rows below give T cell receptor beta chains drawn from one sample of a study of post-analysis software for immune sequencing data. TCRdb redid the calling of the PCR reads with MiXCR, one entry per CDR3 protein. The repertoire holds 600,000 to 700,000 distinct CDR3 sequences, around 64% seen once, with around 10% in the top ten. The sample consisted of blood. These receptors were collected from a girl aged 2 to 10 with multiple sclerosis. Both conserved end residues are part of each CDR3. Fields, in order: D gene, clone size, V gene, J gene, CDR3 protein, CDR3 DNA. The D gene is left open where the match is weak. Some rows have no size entry. The others give once, few or many, or a class for an expanded clone.

>TRBD2|few|TRBV7-2|TRBJ2-1
CASSKTLLADNEQFF
TGTGCCAGCAGCAAGACTTTACTAGCGGACAATGAGCAGTTCTTC
>NA|NA|TRBV6-1|TRBJ2-1
CASSERVTGVYNEQFF
TGTGCCAGCAGTGAAAGGGTAACGGGGGTGTACAATGAGCAGTTCTTC
>TRBD2|NA|TRBV20-1|TRBJ2-1
CGAGQTSGSRNEQFF
TGCGGTGCTGGGCAGACTAGCGGGAGTAGAAATGAGCAGTTCTTC
>NA|few|TRBV20-1|TRBJ2-5
CSATQETQYF
TGCAGTGCCACCCAAGAGACCCAGTACTTC
>NA|few|TRBV19|TRBJ2-5
CASSLAGKQETQYF
TGTGCCAGTAGTCTTGCCGGAAAGCAAGAGACCCAGTACTTC
>NA|NA|TRBV29-1|TRBJ2-3
CSVKGDTQYF
TGCAGCGTGAAGGGTGATACGCAGTATTTT
>NA|NA|TRBV15|TRBJ2-3
CATSRGQPGNTQYF
TGTGCCACCAGCAGAGGTCAGCCGGGGAATACGCAGTATTTT
>NA|NA|TRBV20-1|TRBJ2-1
CSARVGDEQFF
TGCAGTGCTAGGGTCGGCGATGAGCAGTTCTTC
>NA|NA|TRBV19|TRBJ2-3
CASSRRRGQKGTDTQYF
TGTGCCAGTAGTCGCCGGAGAGGACAGAAGGGCACAGATACGCAGTATTTT
>NA|few|TRBV20-1|TRBJ1-2
CSARSTGFYGYTF
TGCAGTGCTAGGTCAACAGGGTTCTATGGCTACACCTTC
>TRBD2|NA|TRBV5-1|TRBJ2-1
CASSLWTSGGNEQFF
TGCGCCAGCAGCTTATGGACTAGCGGGGGCAATGAGCAGTTCTTC
>NA|few|TRBV27|TRBJ2-7
CASSLYPRGLHEQYF
TGTGCCAGCAGTTTATACCCTAGAGGGTTACACGAGCAGTACTTC
>NA|NA|TRBV20-1|TRBJ1-4
CSARDPGGGNGFF
TGCAGTGCTAGAGATCCGGGAGGGGGGAATGGGTTTTTT
>NA|NA|TRBV11-3|TRBJ2-3
CASSSAPGPSTDTQYF
TGTGCCAGCAGCTCGGCCCCGGGACCTAGCACAGATACGCAGTATTTT
>NA|NA|TRBV6-6|TRBJ1-2
CASSPDKYGYTF
TGTGCCAGCAGTCCAGACAAATATGGCTACACCTTC
>NA|NA|TRBV7-8|TRBJ2-1
CASSPRRADYNGQFF
TGTGCCAGCAGCCCCAGGCGGGCGGACTACAATGGGCAGTTCTTC